This T cell receptor beta chain was profiled in a study of PD-L1 blockade in urothelial cancer. Study in general: Atezolizumab was started by patients around 2014 at 1,200 mg intravenously every 3 weeks. When blood samples were assessed, the median T cell count was around 150,000.

Each PCR reaction had synthetic TCR analog templates spiked into it. Here immunoSEQ multiplex PCR was the method, and the copy in TCRdb shows in-frame clones only, minus some. The profile shows 30,000 to 40,000 clones, approximately 82% of them singletons. This receptor was obtained from a man aged 55 to 70 with urothelial cancer. Sequencing was performed on PBMCs, taken around atezolizumab (anti-PD-L1) treatment.

The CDR3 spells CASRDPRTGTYGYTF. For the CDR3, the DNA is TGTGCCAGCAGGGACCCCCGGACAGGGACTTATGGCTACACCTTC. The chain uses TRBV2 and TRBJ1-2; 8 positions match TRBD1. In germline, CDR1 is SNHLY, CDR2 FYNNEI. The CDR3 is made up of 15 amino acids. With V trimmed by 6 bases and J by 5 bases, 11 bases remained unmatched.